A single sample is the source of the 9 T cell receptor beta chains below, sequenced in a study of blood T cell repertoires in COVID-19. Assay: immunoSEQ multiplex PCR; the TCRdb copy retains only in-frame clones and omits some. Of more than 200,000 clones listed, 88% are singletons. The source material was peripheral blood. The receptor source for this set is a woman aged 60-75 years with acute or convalescent COVID-19.

V and J are TRBV3-1 (or the pseudogene TRBV3-2) and TRBJ2-3; 10 nucleotides agree with TRBD2. The germline V gene encodes CDR1 LGHDT and CDR2 YNNKEL (reference sequence). The CDR3 spans 17 residues. V gave up 3 bases and J gave up 2 bases; unmatched junction bases: 8. CDR3 DNA sequence: TGTGCCAGCAGCCACCGTAGGACTAGCGGACTCACAGATACGCAGTATTTT. This codes for CASSHRRTSGLTDTQYF.

The rearrangement joins TRBV30 to TRBJ2-3, with 7 bases fitting TRBD2. The germline V gene encodes CDR1 GTSNPN and CDR2 SVGIG (reference sequence). The CDR3 runs to 17 residues. The V segment lost 1 base and the J segment 2 bases; nucleotides outside the gene matches: 12. The CDR3 is CAWSGEGLAGVTDTQYF. CDR3 coding DNA: TGTGCCTGGAGTGGGGAAGGGTTAGCGGGTGTCACAGATACGCAGTATTTT. The full variable domain, rest sourced from reference TRBV30 and TRBJ2-3, is SQTIHQWPATLVQPVGSPLSLECTVEGTSNPNLYWYRQAAGRGLQLLFYSVGIGQISSEVPQNLSASRPQDRQFILSSKKLLLSDSGFYLCAWSGEGLAGVTDTQYFGPGTRLTVL.

This clone appeared a single time. This sequence joins TRBV3-1 (or the pseudogene TRBV3-2) and TRBJ2-1; TRBD1 is a possible D gene (5 bases). The V and J ends lost 5 bases and 0 bases respectively, with 14 bases between them. Germline values: CDR1 LGHDT, CDR2 YNNKEL (reference sequence). The CDR3 runs 16 residues. The CDR3 region has the DNA TGTGCCAGCAGCTATCCTGCGACAGCCTCCTACAATGAGCAGTTCTTC. Its translation: CASSYPATASYNEQFF.

The gene calls are TRBV4-1 and TRBJ2-3; 12 nucleotides agree with TRBD2. CDR3 length: 21 amino acids. In germline, CDR1 is MGHRA, CDR2 YSYEKL. Trimming removed 0 bases from V and 1 base from J; junction bases left unmatched: 14. CDR3 sequence: CASSQDMASGGVYQRTDTQYF. In DNA, the CDR3 is TGCGCCAGCAGCCAAGATATGGCTAGCGGGGGGGTATACCAACGCACAGATACGCAGTATTTT.

The chain has TRBV6-2 or TRBV6-3 and TRBJ1-2; 8 bases align to TRBD1. CDR3 length equals 15 residues. V gave up 0 bases and J gave up 5 bases; unmatched junction bases: 5. Germline CDR1 is MNHEY and CDR2 is SVGEGT. This CDR3 reads CASSYSGQGGYGYTF. In DNA form, the CDR3 reads TGTGCCAGCAGTTACTCCGGACAGGGAGGATATGGCTACACCTTC.

On this clone itself: At the DNA level, this CDR3 is encoded by other sequences in the same sample as well. The chain carries TRBV6-5 and TRBJ2-2; no firm D call. This CDR3 contains 15 residues. The germline gives CDR1 MNHEY, CDR2 SVGAGI. Trimming removed 2 bases from V and 2 bases from J, with 9 bases in between. The CDR3 sequence is CASSYRRGNTGELFF. The CDR3 coding sequence is TGTGCCAGCAGTTACCGCCGCGGCAACACCGGGGAGCTGTTTTTT.

The chain joins TRBV5-1 to TRBJ1-2; unclear D gene. The CDR3 length is 14 residues. Germline loops: CDR1 SGHRS, CDR2 YFSETQ. V was shortened by 0 bases and J by 0 bases, with 6 bases between the two germline ends. The CDR3 reads CASSLVAANYGYTF. The DNA for the CDR3 is TGCGCCAGCAGCTTGGTAGCGGCTAACTATGGCTACACCTTC.

The rearrangement uses TRBV7-9 and TRBJ2-2; TRBD2 matches 11 bases. After removal of 0 bases from V and 0 bases from J, the junction contained 0 bases not matched to a gene. Germline V lookup: CDR1 SEHNR, CDR2 FQNEAQ (reference sequence). There are 17 residues in the CDR3. CDR3 DNA: TGTGCCAGCAGCTTAGCGGGACTAGCGGCGAACACCGGGGAGCTGTTTTTT. Protein: CASSLAGLAANTGELFF.

The rearrangement joins TRBV19 to TRBJ1-1; tentative D call: TRBD1 (5 bases). This CDR3 is 13 amino acids long. Germline CDR1 LNHDA, CDR2 SQIVND (reference sequence). Trimming left V 4 bases short and J 5 bases short, with 11 bases between. The CDR3 bases are TGTGCCAGTAGTAGAGAGGGGAGAACTGAAGCTTTCTTT. This codes for CASSREGRTEAFF.